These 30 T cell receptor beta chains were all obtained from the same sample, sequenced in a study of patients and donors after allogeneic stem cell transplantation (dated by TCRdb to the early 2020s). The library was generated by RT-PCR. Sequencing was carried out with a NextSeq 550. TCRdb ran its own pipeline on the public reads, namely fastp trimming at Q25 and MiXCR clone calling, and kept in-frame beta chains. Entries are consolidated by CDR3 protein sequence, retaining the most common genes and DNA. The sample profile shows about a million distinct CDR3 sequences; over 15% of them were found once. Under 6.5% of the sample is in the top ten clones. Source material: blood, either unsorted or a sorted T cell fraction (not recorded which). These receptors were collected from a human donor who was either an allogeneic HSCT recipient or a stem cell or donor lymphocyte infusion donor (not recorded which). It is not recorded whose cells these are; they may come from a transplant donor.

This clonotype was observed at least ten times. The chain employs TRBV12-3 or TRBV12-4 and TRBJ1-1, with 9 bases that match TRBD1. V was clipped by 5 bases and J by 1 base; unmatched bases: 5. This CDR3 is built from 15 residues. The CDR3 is CASSPRDRANTEAFF. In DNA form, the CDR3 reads TGTGCCAGCAGTCCCCGGGACAGGGCGAACACTGAAGCTTTCTTT.

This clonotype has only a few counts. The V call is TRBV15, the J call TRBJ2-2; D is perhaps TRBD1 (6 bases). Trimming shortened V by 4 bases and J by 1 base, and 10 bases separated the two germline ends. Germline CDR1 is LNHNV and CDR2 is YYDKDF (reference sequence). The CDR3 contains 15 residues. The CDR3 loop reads CATSNGTRNTGELFF. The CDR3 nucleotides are TGTGCCACCAGCAATGGGACAAGGAACACCGGGGAGCTGTTTTTT.

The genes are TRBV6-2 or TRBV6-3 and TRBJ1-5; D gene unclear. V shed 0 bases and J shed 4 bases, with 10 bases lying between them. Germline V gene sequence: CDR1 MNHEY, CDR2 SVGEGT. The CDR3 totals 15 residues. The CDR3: CASSYSLGSNQPQHF. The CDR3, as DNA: TGTGCCAGCAGTTACTCGCTAGGGAGTAATCAGCCCCAGCATTTT.

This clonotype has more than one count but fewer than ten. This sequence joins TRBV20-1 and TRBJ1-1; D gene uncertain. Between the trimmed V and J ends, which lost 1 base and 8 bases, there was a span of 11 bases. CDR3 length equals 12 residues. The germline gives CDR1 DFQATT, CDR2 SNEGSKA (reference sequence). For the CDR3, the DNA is TGCAGTGCTAGAGTGTACGAAGAGGAAGCTTTCTTT. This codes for CSARVYEEEAFF.

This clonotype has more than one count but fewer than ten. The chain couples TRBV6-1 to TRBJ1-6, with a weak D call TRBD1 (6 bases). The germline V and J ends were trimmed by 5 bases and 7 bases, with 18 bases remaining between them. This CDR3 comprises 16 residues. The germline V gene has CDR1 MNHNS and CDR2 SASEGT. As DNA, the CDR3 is TGTGCCAGCAGTCGCACACAGGGATCTGTAAATTCACCCCTCCACTTT. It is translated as CASSRTQGSVNSPLHF.

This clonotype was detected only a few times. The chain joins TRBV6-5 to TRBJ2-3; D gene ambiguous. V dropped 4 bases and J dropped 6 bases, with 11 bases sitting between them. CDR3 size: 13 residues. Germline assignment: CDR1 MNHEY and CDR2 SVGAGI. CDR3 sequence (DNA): TGTGCCAGCAGTTCCCCCCTAGGGGATACGCAGTATTTT. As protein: CASSSPLGDTQYF.

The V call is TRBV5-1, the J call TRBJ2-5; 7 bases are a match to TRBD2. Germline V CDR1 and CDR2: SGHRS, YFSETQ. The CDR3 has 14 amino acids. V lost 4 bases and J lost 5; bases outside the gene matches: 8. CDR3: CASSTAGMSETQYF. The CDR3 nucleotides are TGCGCCAGCAGCACAGCGGGAATGTCCGAGACCCAGTACTTC.

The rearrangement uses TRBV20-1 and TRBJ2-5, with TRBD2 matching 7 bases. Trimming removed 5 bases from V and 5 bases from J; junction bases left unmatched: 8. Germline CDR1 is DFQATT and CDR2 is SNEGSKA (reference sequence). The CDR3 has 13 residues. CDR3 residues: CSAGGRGRETQYF. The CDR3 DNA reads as TGCAGTGCTGGGGGGAGGGGCCGGGAGACCCAGTACTTC.

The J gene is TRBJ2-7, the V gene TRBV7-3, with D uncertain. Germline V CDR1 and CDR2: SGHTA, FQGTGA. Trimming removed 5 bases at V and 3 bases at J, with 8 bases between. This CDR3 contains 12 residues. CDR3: CASSGYNYEQYF. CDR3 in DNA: TGTGCCAGCAGCGGGTATAACTACGAGCAGTACTTC.

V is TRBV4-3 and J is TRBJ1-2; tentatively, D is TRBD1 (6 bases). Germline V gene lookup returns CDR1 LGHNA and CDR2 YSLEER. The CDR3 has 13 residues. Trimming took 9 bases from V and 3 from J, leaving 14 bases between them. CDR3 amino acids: CASYGGLDYGYTF. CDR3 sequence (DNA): TGCGCCAGTTACGGGGGGCTTGACTATGGCTACACCTTC.

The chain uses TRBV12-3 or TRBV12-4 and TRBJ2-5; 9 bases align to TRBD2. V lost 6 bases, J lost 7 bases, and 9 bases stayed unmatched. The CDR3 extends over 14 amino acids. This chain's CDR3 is CASRPSGIPWTQYF. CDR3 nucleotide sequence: TGTGCCAGCAGACCTAGCGGGATCCCCTGGACCCAGTACTTC.

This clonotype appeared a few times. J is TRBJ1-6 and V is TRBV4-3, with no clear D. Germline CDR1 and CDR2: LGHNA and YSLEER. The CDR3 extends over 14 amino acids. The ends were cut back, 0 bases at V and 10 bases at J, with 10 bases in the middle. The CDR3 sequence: CASSQDRVGSPLHF. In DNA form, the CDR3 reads TGCGCCAGCAGCCAAGATAGGGTGGGATCACCCCTCCACTTT.

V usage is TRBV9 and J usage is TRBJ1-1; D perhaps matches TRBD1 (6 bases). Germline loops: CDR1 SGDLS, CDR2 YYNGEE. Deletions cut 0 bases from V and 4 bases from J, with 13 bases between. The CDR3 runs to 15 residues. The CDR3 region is CASSVVRGASTEAFF. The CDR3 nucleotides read TGTGCCAGCAGCGTAGTTCGGGGGGCAAGCACTGAAGCTTTCTTT.

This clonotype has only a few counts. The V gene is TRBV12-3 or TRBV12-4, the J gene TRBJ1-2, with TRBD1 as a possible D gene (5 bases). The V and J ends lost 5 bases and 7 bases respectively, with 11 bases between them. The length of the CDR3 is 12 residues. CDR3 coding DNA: TGTGCCAGCAGTCCCGGGACGCGTGGCTACACCTTC. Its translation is CASSPGTRGYTF.

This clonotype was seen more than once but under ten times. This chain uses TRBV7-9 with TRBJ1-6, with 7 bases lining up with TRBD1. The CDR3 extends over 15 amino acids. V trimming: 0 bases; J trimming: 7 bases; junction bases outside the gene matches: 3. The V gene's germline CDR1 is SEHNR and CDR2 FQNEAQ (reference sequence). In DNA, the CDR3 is TGTGCCAGCAGCTTAGCCCAGGGGGTCAATTCACCCCTCCACTTT. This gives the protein CASSLAQGVNSPLHF. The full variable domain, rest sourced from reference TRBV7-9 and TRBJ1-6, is DTGVSQNPRHKITKRGQNVTFRCDPISEHNRLYWYRQTLGQGPEFLTYFQNEAQLEKSRLLSDRFSAERPKGSFSTLEIQRTEQGDSAMYLCASSLAQGVNSPLHFGNGTRLTVT.

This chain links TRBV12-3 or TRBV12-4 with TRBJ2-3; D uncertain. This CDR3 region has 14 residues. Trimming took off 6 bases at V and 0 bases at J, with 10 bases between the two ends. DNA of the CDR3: TGTGCCAGCAGGAGATTTACTAGCACAGATACGCAGTATTTT. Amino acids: CASRRFTSTDTQYF.

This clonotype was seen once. DNA of the CDR3: TGTGCCACCAGTGAGTTTACTAGCGGGGGGTACAATGAGCAGTTCTTC. Translation gives CATSEFTSGGYNEQFF. The chain is built from TRBV24-1 and TRBJ2-1; 12 nucleotides line up with TRBD2. The CDR3 runs 16 residues. Germline CDR1 KGHDR, CDR2 SFDVKD. V lost 4 bases, J lost 4 bases, and 4 bases stayed unmatched.

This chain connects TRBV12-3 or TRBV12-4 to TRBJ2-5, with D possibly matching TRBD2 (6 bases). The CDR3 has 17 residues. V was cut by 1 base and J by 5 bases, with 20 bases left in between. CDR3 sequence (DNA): TGTGCCAGCAGTTTAGAGAAATCCGGGAGACAGAGGGAGACCCAGTACTTC. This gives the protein CASSLEKSGRQRETQYF.

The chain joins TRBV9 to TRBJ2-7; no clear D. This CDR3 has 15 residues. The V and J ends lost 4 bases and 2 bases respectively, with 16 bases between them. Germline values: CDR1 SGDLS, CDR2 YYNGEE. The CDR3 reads CASSPSESRTYEQYF. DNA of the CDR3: TGTGCCAGCAGCCCGAGTGAGTCGAGAACCTACGAGCAGTACTTC. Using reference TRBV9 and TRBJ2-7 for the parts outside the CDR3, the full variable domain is DSGVTQTPKHLITATGQRVTLRCSPRSGDLSVYWYQQSLDQGLQFLIQYYNGEERAKGNILERFSAQQFPDLHSELNLSSLELGDSALYFCASSPSESRTYEQYFGPGTRLTVT.

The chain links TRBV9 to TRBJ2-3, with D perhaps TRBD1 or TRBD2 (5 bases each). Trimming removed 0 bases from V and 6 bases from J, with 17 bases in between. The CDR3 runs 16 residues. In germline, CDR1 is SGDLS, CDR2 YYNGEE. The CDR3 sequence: CASSVDLGTSPDTQYF. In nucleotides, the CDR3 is TGTGCCAGCAGCGTAGATCTAGGGACCTCGCCCGATACGCAGTATTTT.

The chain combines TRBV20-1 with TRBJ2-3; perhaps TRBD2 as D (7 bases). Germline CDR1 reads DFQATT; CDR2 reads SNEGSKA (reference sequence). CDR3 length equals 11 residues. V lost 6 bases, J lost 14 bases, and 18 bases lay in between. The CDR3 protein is CSARGLDAVYF. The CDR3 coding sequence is TGCAGTGCGCGGGGGCTGGACGCAGTGTATTTT.

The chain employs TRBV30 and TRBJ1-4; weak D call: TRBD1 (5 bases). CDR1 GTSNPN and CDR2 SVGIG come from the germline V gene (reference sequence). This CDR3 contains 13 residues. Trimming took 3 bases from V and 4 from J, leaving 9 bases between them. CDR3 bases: TGTGCCTGGAGGAGGGACGGTAATGAAAAACTGTTTTTT. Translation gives CAWRRDGNEKLFF.

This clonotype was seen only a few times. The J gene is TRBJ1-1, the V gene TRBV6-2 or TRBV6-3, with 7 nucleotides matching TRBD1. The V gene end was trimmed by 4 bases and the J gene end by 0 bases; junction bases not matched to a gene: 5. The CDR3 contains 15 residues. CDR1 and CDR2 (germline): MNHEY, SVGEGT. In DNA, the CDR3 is TGTGCCAGCAGTTCATCAGACAGGGTGAACACTGAAGCTTTCTTT. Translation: CASSSSDRVNTEAFF.

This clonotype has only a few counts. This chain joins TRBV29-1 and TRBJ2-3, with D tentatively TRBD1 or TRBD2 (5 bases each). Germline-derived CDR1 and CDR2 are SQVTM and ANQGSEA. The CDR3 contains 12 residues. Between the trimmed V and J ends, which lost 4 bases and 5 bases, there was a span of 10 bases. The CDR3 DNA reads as TGCAGCGTTGGAAGGGGAGAAGATACGCAGTATTTT. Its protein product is CSVGRGEDTQYF.

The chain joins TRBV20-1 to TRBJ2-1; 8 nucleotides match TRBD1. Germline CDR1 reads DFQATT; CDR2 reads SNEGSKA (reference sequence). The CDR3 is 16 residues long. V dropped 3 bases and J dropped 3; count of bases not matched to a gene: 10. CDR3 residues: CSASSRTGRDYNEQFF. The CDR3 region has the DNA TGCAGTGCTAGTAGTCGGACAGGGCGGGACTACAATGAGCAGTTCTTC.

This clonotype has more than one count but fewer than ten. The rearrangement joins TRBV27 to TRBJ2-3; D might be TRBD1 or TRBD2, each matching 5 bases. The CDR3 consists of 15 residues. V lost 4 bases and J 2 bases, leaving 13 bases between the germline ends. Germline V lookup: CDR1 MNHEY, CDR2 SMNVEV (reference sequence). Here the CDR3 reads CASSWEPGLTDTQYF. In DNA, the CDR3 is TGTGCCAGCAGTTGGGAGCCGGGGCTCACAGATACGCAGTATTTT.

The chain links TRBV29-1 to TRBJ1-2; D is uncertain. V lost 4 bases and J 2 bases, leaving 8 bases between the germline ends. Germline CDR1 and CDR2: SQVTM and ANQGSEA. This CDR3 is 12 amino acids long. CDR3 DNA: TGCAGCGTTGCTAGGGCGAACTATGGCTACACCTTC. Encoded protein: CSVARANYGYTF.

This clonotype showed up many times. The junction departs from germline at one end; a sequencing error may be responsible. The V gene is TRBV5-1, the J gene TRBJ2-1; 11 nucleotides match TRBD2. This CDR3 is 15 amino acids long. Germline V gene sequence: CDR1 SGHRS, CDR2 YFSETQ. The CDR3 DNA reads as TGTGCCAGCAGCCCCGGGACTAGCGGTAACAATGAGCAGTTCTTC. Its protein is CASSPGTSGNNEQFF.

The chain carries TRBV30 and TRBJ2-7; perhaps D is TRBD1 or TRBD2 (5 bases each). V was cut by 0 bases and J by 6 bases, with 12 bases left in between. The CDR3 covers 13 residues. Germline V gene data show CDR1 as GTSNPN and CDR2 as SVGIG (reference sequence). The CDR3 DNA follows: TGTGCCTGGAGTGTATCGGGGCTCGGCGAGCAGTACTTC. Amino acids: CAWSVSGLGEQYF.

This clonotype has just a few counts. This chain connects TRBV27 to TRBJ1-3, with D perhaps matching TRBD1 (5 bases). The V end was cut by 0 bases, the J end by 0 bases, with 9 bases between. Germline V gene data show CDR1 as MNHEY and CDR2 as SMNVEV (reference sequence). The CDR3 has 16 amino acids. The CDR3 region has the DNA TGTGCCAGCAGTTTATCGGGGGGATACTCTGGAAACACCATATATTTT. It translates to CASSLSGGYSGNTIYF.